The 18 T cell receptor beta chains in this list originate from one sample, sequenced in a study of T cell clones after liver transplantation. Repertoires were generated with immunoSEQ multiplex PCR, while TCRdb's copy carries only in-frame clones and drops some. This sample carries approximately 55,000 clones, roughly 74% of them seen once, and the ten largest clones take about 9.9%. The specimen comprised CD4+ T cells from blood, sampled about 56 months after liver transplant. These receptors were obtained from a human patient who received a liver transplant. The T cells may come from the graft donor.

The CDR3 loop reads CASSLRGSGVSYEQYF. In DNA form, the CDR3 reads TGTGCCAGCAGCTTGAGGGGTAGCGGGGTCTCCTACGAGCAGTACTTC. The chain recombines TRBV5-5 with TRBJ2-7, with TRBD2 matching over 8 bases. The germline V gene encodes CDR1 SGHKS and CDR2 YYEKEE (reference sequence). The junction had 6 bases not matched to a gene; V was cut back by 1 base and J by 0 bases. CDR3 length: 16 amino acids.

This CDR3 is CASSPGSNQPQHF. CDR3 nucleotides: TGTGCCAGCAGTCCAGGGAGCAATCAGCCCCAGCATTTT. This rearrangement joins TRBV7-6 to TRBJ1-5; a possible D gene is TRBD1 (5 bases). CDR3 length: 13 residues. V dropped 6 bases and J dropped 1 base, with 7 bases sitting between them. Germline V gene data show CDR1 as SGHVS and CDR2 as FNYEAQ.

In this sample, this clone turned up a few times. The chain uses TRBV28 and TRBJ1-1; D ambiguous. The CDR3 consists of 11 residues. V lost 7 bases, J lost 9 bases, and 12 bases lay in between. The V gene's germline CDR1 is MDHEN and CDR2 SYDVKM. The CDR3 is CASKREGKAFF. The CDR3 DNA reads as TGTGCCAGCAAGCGTGAAGGGAAAGCTTTCTTT.

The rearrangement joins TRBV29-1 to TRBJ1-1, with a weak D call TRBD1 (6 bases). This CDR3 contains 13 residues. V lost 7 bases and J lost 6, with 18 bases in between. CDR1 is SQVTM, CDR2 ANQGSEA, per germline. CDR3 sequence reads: CSASAQGGAEAFF. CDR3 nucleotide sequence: TGCAGCGCTTCCGCTCAAGGGGGGGCTGAAGCTTTCTTT.

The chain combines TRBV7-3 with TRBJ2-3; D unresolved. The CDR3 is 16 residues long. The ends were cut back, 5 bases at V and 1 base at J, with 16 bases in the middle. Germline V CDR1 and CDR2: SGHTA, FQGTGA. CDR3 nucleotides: TGTGCCAGCAGCGCCATCCCCGTGTGGGGCACAGATACGCAGTATTTT. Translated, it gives CASSAIPVWGTDTQYF.

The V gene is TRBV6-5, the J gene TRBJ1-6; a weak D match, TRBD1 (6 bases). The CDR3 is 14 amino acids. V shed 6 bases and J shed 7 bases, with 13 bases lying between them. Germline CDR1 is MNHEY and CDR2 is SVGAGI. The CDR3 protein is CASRPQGGNSPLHF. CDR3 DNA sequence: TGTGCCAGCAGGCCACAAGGGGGAAATTCACCCCTCCACTTT.

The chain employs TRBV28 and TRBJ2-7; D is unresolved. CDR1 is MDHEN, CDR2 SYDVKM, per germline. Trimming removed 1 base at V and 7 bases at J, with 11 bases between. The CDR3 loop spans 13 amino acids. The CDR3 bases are TGTGCCAGCAGTTTATTTGCCCGCAAGGAGCAGTACTTC. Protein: CASSLFARKEQYF.

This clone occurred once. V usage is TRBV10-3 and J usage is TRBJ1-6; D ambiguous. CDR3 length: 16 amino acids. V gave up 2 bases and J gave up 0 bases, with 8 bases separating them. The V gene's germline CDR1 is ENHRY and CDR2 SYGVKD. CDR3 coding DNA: TGTGCCATCAGTGAGGGCGGGAGCTCCTATAATTCACCCCTCCACTTT. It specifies CAISEGGSSYNSPLHF.

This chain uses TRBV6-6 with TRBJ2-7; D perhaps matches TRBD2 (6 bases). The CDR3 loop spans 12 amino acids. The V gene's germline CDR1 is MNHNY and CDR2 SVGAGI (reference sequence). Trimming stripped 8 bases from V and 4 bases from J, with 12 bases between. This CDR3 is CASSQEGYEQYF. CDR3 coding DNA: TGTGCCAGCTCCCAGGAGGGTTACGAGCAGTACTTC.

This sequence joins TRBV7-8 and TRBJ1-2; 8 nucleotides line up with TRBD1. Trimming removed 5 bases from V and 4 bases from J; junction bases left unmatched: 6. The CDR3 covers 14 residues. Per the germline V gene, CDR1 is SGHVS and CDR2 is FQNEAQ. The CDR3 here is CASSAGGRGYGYTF. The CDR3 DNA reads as TGTGCCAGCAGCGCAGGGGGCAGAGGCTATGGCTACACCTTC.

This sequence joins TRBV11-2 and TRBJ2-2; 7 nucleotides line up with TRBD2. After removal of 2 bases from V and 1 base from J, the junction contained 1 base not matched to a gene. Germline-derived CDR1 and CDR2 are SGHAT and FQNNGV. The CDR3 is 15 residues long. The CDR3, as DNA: TGTGCCAGCAGCTTATTAGCGGGGAACACCGGGGAGCTGTTTTTT. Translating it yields CASSLLAGNTGELFF.

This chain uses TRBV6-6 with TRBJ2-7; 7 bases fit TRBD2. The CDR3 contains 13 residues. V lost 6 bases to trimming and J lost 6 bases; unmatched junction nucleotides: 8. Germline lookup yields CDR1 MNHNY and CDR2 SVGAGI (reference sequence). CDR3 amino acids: CASSPRAGLEQYF. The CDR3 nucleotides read TGTGCCAGCAGCCCCCGAGCGGGGCTCGAGCAGTACTTC.

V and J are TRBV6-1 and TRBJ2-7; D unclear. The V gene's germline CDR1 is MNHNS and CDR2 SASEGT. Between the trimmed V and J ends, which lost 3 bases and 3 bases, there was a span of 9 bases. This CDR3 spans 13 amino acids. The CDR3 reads CASSDNPGYEQYF. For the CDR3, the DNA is TGTGCCAGCAGTGATAACCCTGGCTACGAGCAGTACTTC.

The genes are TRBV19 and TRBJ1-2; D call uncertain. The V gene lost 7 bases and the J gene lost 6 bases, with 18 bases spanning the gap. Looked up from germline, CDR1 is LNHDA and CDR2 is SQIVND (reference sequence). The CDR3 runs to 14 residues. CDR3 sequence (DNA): TGTGCCAGTAACCCGGGCTCAGCAAAGGATGGCTACACCTTC. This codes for CASNPGSAKDGYTF.

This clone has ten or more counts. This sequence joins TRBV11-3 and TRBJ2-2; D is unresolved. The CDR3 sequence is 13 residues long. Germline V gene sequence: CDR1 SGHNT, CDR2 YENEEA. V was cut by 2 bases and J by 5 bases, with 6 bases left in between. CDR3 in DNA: TGTGCCAGCAGCTTATTAAAAACCGGGGAGCTGTTTTTT. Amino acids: CASSLLKTGELFF. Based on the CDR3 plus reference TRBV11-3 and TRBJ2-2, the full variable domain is EAGVVQSPRYKIIEKKQPVAFWCNPISGHNTLYWYLQNLGQGPELLIRYENEEAVDDSQLPKDRFSAERLKGVDSTLKIQPAELGDSAVYLCASSLLKTGELFFGEGSRLTVL.

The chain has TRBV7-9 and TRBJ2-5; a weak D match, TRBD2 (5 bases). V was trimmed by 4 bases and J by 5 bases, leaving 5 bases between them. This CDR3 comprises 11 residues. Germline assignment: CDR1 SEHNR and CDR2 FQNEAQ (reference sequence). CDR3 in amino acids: CASSSGETQYF. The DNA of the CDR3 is TGTGCCAGCAGCTCGGGGGAGACCCAGTACTTC.

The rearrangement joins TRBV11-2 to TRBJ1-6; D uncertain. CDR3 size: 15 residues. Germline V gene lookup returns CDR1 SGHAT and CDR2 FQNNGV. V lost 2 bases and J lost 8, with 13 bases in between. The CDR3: CASSLSLRADSPLHF. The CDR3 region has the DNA TGTGCCAGCAGCTTATCCCTGCGGGCGGATTCACCCCTCCACTTT.

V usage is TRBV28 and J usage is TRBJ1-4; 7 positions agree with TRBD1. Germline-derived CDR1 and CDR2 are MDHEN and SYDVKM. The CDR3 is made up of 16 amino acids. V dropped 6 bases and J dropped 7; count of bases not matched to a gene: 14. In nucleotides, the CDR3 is TGTGCCAGCAGACCAGAGACAGGGTTCATAGGTGAAAAACTGTTTTTT. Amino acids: CASRPETGFIGEKLFF.